This T cell receptor beta chain stems from a study of blood T cell repertoires in COVID-19. Sequencing was performed with immunoSEQ multiplex PCR; in TCRdb, only in-frame clones are kept and a portion is missing. The sample has about 230,000 clones, roughly 88% seen once. This CDR3 region has 14 residues. Germline lookup yields CDR1 KGHSH and CDR2 LQKENI. Trimming cost V 3 bases and J 5 bases; bases outside gene matches: 3. Sequenced input: peripheral blood. J is TRBJ2-2 and V is TRBV18; 7 bases line up with TRBD2. The clonotype originates from a man aged 40-49 years with acute or convalescent COVID-19. The CDR3 DNA reads as TGTGCCAGCTCACCGTCGGGACTAACCGGGGAGCTGTTTTTT. Encoded protein: CASSPSGLTGELFF.